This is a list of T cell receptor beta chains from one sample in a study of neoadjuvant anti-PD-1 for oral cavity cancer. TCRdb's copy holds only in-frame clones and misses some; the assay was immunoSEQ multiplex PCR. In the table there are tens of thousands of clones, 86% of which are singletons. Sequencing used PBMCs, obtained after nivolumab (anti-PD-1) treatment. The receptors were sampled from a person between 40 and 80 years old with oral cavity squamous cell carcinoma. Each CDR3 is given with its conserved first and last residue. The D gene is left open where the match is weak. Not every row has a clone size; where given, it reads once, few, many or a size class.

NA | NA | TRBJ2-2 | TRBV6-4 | CASSVGGDTGELFF | TGTGCCAGCAGTGTTGGCGGGGACACCGGGGAGCTGTTTTTT
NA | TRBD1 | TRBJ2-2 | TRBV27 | CASRQGVTGELFF | TGTGCCAGCAGACAGGGGGTCACCGGGGAGCTGTTTTTT
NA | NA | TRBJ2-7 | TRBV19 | CASSIVDGEGYEQYF | TGTGCCAGTAGTATAGTAGACGGAGAAGGATACGAGCAGTACTTC
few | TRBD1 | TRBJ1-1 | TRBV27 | CASSLTGGTGTEAFF | TGTGCCAGCAGTTTAACAGGGGGCACAGGGACTGAAGCTTTCTTT
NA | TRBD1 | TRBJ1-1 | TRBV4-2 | CASSDEGRGLGAFF | TGTGCCAGCAGCGATGAGGGAAGGGGGCTGGGAGCTTTCTTT
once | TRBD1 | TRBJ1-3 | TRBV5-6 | CASSFGTGFGTIYF | TGTGCCAGCAGCTTCGGGACAGGGTTCGGCACCATATATTTT
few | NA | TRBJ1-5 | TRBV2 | CASSGQFSSNQPQHF | TGTGCCAGCAGTGGACAGTTTAGTAGCAATCAGCCCCAGCATTTT
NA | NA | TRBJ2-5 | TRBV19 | CASSSKYQETQYF | TGTGCCAGTAGTTCGAAGTACCAAGAGACCCAGTACTTC
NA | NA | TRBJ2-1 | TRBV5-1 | CASSLDGASYNEQFF | TGCGCCAGCAGCTTGGACGGCGCTTCCTACAATGAGCAGTTCTTC
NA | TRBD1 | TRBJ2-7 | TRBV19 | CATSPGTVYEQYF | TGTGCCACCTCCCCCGGGACAGTCTACGAGCAGTACTTC
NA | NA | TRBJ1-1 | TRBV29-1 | CSVRPPGFGYTEAFF | TGCAGCGTTCGGCCCCCGGGTTTTGGGTATACTGAAGCTTTCTTT
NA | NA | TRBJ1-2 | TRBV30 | CAWRDRANYGYTF | TGTGCCTGGAGGGACAGAGCTAACTATGGCTACACCTTC
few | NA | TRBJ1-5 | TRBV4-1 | CASSPSPLSRRPQHF | TGCGCCAGCAGCCCAAGTCCCCTTTCGAGGAGGCCCCAGCATTTT
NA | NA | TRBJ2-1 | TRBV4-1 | CASSRVPGSYNEQFF | TGCGCCAGCAGCCGAGTCCCGGGGTCCTACAATGAGCAGTTCTTC
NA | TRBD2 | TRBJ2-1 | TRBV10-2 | CASREIAGALYNEQFF | TGCGCCAGCAGGGAAATAGCGGGAGCACTATACAATGAGCAGTTCTTC
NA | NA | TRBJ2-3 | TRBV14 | CASSLAGGDTQYF | TGTGCCAGCAGCCTAGCCGGGGGAGATACGCAGTATTTT
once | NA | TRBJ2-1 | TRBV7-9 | CASSLRRERKFF | TGTGCCAGCAGCTTACGTCGGGAGAGGAAGTTCTTC
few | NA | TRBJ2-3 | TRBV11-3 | CASSPPCYPRCTDTQYF | TGTGCCAGCAGCCCCCCTTGTTACCCCCGATGCACAGATACGCAGTATTTT
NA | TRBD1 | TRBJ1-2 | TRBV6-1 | CASRSGGRGYTF | TGTGCCAGCAGATCAGGGGGCCGCGGCTACACCTTC
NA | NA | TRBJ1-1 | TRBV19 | CASLGGVTEAFF | TGTGCCAGTTTAGGAGGAGTCACTGAAGCTTTCTTT
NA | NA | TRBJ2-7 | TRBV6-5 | CASTQGQRGTYEQYF | TGTGCCAGCACCCAGGGACAGCGGGGAACCTACGAGCAGTACTTC
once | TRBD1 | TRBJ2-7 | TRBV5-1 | CASSMGGQGDYEQYF | TGCGCCAGCAGCATGGGGGGACAGGGGGACTACGAGCAGTACTTC
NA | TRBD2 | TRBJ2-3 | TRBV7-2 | CASSLRLASTDTQYF | TGTGCCAGCAGCCTAAGACTAGCGAGCACAGATACGCAGTATTTT
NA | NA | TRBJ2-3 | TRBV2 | CASTPQDTQYF | TGTGCCAGCACTCCTCAAGATACGCAGTATTTT
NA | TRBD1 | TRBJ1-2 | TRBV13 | CASSGTGHYGYTF | TGTGCCAGCAGCGGGACAGGGCACTATGGCTACACCTTC
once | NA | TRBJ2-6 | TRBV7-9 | CASNTFRGRFGANVLTF | TGTGCCAGCAATACCTTCCGGGGGCGCTTTGGGGCCAACGTCCTGACTTTC
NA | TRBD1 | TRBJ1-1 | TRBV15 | CATRGDRGLGTEAFF | TGTGCCACCAGAGGAGACAGGGGGCTGGGTACTGAAGCTTTCTTT
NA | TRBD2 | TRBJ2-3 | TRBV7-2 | CADSPPAGGTDTQYF | TGTGCCGACAGCCCCCCCGCGGGGGGCACAGATACGCAGTATTTT
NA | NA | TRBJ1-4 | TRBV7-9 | CASSEPYRDTNEKLFF | TGTGCCAGCAGCGAACCCTACCGGGACACTAATGAAAAACTGTTTTTT
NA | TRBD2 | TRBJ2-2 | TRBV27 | CASSSAGANTGELFF | TGTGCCAGCTCCTCAGCGGGAGCGAACACCGGGGAGCTGTTTTTT
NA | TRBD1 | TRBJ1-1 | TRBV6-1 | CASSEGRQGMNTEAFF | TGTGCCAGCAGTGAGGGGCGACAGGGGATGAACACTGAAGCTTTCTTT
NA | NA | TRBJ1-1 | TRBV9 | CRGAVFVNTEAFF | TGTAGAGGGGCGGTGTTTGTGAACACTGAAGCTTTCTTT
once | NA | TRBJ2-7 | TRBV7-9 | CASSSIQGRPYEQYF | TGTGCCAGCAGCTCCATACAGGGAAGGCCCTACGAGCAGTACTTC
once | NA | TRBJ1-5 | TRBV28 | CASSFFSLRYSNQPQHF | TGTGCCAGCAGTTTTTTCTCGTTACGGTATAGCAATCAGCCCCAGCATTTT
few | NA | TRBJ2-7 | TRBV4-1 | CASSRAGGTAYEQYF | TGCGCCAGCAGCCGGGCGGGCGGGACAGCCTACGAGCAGTACTTC
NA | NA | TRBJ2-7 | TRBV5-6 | CASSNGKYEQYF | TGTGCCAGCAGCAATGGAAAGTACGAGCAGTACTTC
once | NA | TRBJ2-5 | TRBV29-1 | CSVTGTNLETQYF | TGCAGCGTTACGGGGACCAACCTCGAGACCCAGTACTTC